These 18 T cell receptor beta chains were all obtained from the same sample, sequenced in a study of siplizumab effects on memory and regulatory T cells. The assay was immunoSEQ multiplex PCR, and TCRdb's table has in-frame clones only and misses some. This sample has roughly 120,000 clones, with around 94% found just once. Input material: non-Treg CD4+ T cells sorted from blood. All receptors come from a human donor in good health.

The CDR3 DNA sequence: TGCGCCAGCAGCTTGTACCCGGGAGGAGAGACCCAGTACTTC. It specifies CASSLYPGGETQYF. The chain combines TRBV5-1 with TRBJ2-5; the match to TRBD2 covers 7 bases. CDR1 and CDR2 from the germline V gene are SGHRS and YFSETQ. This CDR3 region has 14 residues. J lost 4 bases, V lost 1 base, and 4 bases had no gene match.

The chain links TRBV5-1 to TRBJ2-3, with 12 bases lining up with TRBD2. CDR1 SGHRS and CDR2 YFSETQ come from the germline V gene. Losses at the gene ends were 0 bases for V and 0 bases for J; bases not matched to a gene: 11. The CDR3 spans 20 residues. CDR3 in DNA: TGCGCCAGCAGCTTGGAAGCTAGCGGGAGGGTGTCTACTAGCACAGATACGCAGTATTTT. This sequence encodes CASSLEASGRVSTSTDTQYF.

The V gene is TRBV14, the J gene TRBJ2-1; TRBD2 aligns across 10 bases. There are 15 residues in the CDR3. The junction had 5 bases not matched to a gene; V was cut back by 3 bases and J by 6 bases. CDR1 is SGHDN and CDR2 is FVKESK in the germline V gene. The CDR3 sequence: CASSQAGTSVNEQFF. CDR3 nucleotides: TGTGCCAGCAGCCAGGCCGGGACTAGCGTCAATGAGCAGTTCTTC.

As concerns this clone: Relative to the germline gene, one junction end is altered; a read error may explain this. This chain joins TRBV7-7 and TRBJ2-1; D is ambiguous. Germline V gene lookup returns CDR1 SSHAT and CDR2 FNYEAQ (reference sequence). This CDR3 contains 16 residues. CDR3 sequence (DNA): TGTGCTAGCAGCCCCAACCCCTTCCCGACGGGCAATGAGCAGTTCTTC. Protein product: CASSPNPFPTGNEQFF.

The rearrangement links TRBV6-5 to TRBJ1-1, with 7 bases identical to TRBD1. The length of the CDR3 is 15 residues. V shed 5 bases and J 3 bases; nucleotides not matched to a gene: 9. CDR1 MNHEY and CDR2 SVGAGI come from the germline V gene. Here the CDR3 DNA reads TGTGCCAGCAGTCCCTACGGAGGGGGCCACACTGAAGCTTTCTTT. It is translated as CASSPYGGGHTEAFF.

The chain has TRBV20-1 and TRBJ1-2, with D maybe TRBD1 (6 bases). Germline-derived CDR1 and CDR2 are DFQATT and SNEGSKA (reference sequence). The CDR3 loop spans 11 amino acids. This CDR3 is CILGALMSYTF. The CDR3 DNA sequence: TGCATCCTGGGGGCCCTTATGAGCTACACCTTC.

The sample holds one count of this clone. V is TRBV5-1 and J is TRBJ2-1; possibly TRBD2 for D (5 bases). V lost 4 bases and J 5 bases, leaving 10 bases between the germline ends. Germline V gives CDR1 SGHRS, CDR2 YFSETQ. The CDR3 length is 13 residues. The DNA of the CDR3 is TGCGCCAGCAGCCTAACTAGAGACAATGAGCAGTTCTTC. Its translation is CASSLTRDNEQFF.

About this clone: At one end, the junction sequence differs from germline, possibly due to a read error. CDR3 residues: CSVEFFMGEKLLF. The CDR3 DNA reads TGCAGCGTTGAGTTTTTTATGGGTGAAAAACTGCTTTTT. V and J are TRBV29-1 and TRBJ1-4; D call uncertain. The CDR3 sequence is 13 residues long. The germline gives CDR1 SQVTM, CDR2 ANQGSEA. Full variable domain (missing parts from reference TRBV29-1 and TRBJ1-4): SAVISQKPSRDICQRGTSLTIQCQVDSQVTMMFWYRQQPGQSLTLIATANQGSEATYESGFVIDKFPISRPNLTFSTLTVSNMSPEDSSIYLCSVEFFMGEKLLFGSGTQLSVL.

V gene TRBV25-1 combines with J gene TRBJ2-4; D remains unclear. The germline V gene encodes CDR1 MGHDK and CDR2 SYGVNS. This CDR3 is built from 14 residues. Trimming cost V 3 bases and J 0 bases, with 6 bases left between them. The CDR3: CASSDVGAKNIQYF. The CDR3 DNA follows: TGTGCCAGCAGTGATGTAGGAGCCAAAAACATTCAGTACTTC.

The chain is built from TRBV10-3 and TRBJ2-1; no clear D gene. The CDR3 contains 16 residues. Germline values: CDR1 ENHRY, CDR2 SYGVKD. Trimming pared 8 bases from V and 4 bases from J, leaving 21 bases between. The CDR3 loop reads CAIGIILPPRYNEQFF. The CDR3 DNA follows: TGTGCCATCGGAATTATACTACCTCCAAGGTACAATGAGCAGTTCTTC.

This rearrangement joins TRBV4-2 to TRBJ1-2; TRBD1 agrees at 7 bases. Germline V gives CDR1 LGHNA, CDR2 YNFKEQ. The CDR3 runs 15 residues. J was trimmed by 1 base and V by 5 bases; bases with no gene match: 7. DNA for the CDR3: TGTGCCAGCAGCTTGCGGGGGGACAGTAACTATGGCTACACCTTC. Its translation is CASSLRGDSNYGYTF.

The chain combines TRBV11-3 with TRBJ2-3; D is unclear. Germline loops: CDR1 SGHNT, CDR2 YENEEA. V was trimmed by 0 bases and J by 1 base, leaving 5 bases between them. The CDR3 runs to 14 residues. CDR3 sequence: CASSLDRRTDTQYF. The CDR3 region has the DNA TGTGCCAGCAGCTTAGATCGCCGCACAGATACGCAGTATTTT.

The CDR3 sequence: CASSLPGVTYEQYF. For the CDR3, the DNA is TGTGCCAGCAGCTTGCCGGGAGTGACCTACGAGCAGTACTTC. The chain is built from TRBV5-6 and TRBJ2-7; a possible D gene is TRBD2 (6 bases). V lost 1 base to trimming and J lost 2 bases, with 10 bases between them. This CDR3 is built from 14 residues. Germline V gene data show CDR1 as SGHDT and CDR2 as YYEEEE.

The chain couples TRBV7-2 to TRBJ1-1; no definite D call. The V and J ends lost 5 bases and 5 bases respectively, with 12 bases between them. The CDR3 contains 13 residues. CDR1 is SGHTA, CDR2 FQGNSA, per germline. CDR3 protein: CASSERMGTEAFF. The CDR3 coding sequence is TGTGCCAGCAGCGAGAGAATGGGGACTGAAGCTTTCTTT.

This chain joins TRBV10-3 and TRBJ2-3, with TRBD2 identical over 10 bases. CDR3 length: 15 amino acids. CDR1 and CDR2 (germline): ENHRY, SYGVKD. The junction had 12 bases not matched to a gene; V was cut back by 11 bases and J by 4 bases. The DNA of the CDR3 is TGTGCCGCCCGTACAGGAGCGGGGGGGTCAGATACGCAGTATTTT. Protein sequence: CAARTGAGGSDTQYF.

The chain couples TRBV5-1 to TRBJ1-3; the D gene is possibly TRBD1 (6 bases). Trimming pared 4 bases from V and 0 bases from J, leaving 11 bases between. Germline V gives CDR1 SGHRS, CDR2 YFSETQ. The CDR3 runs 15 residues. This CDR3 is CASSAGQSSGNTIYF. In DNA, the CDR3 is TGCGCCAGCAGCGCCGGACAGAGCTCTGGAAACACCATATATTTT.

This clone is a singleton in its sample. J is TRBJ1-6 and V is TRBV27, with D perhaps TRBD1 (5 bases). The V gene lost 2 bases and the J gene lost 8 bases, with 13 bases spanning the gap. This CDR3 contains 15 residues. Looked up from germline, CDR1 is MNHEY and CDR2 is SMNVEV (reference sequence). DNA for the CDR3: TGTGCCAGCAGTTTAGTCAGGGTGACCCATTCACCCCTCCACTTT. Protein product: CASSLVRVTHSPLHF.

This chain links TRBV6-4 with TRBJ2-5; the D gene is possibly TRBD2 (7 bases). The CDR3 has 15 amino acids. Trimming stripped 5 bases from V and 3 bases from J, with 16 bases between. Germline V lookup: CDR1 MRHNA, CDR2 SNTAGT. CDR3 coding DNA: TGTGCCAGCAGTTATACGGGGGGCTCGAAAGAGACCCAGTACTTC. Encoded protein: CASSYTGGSKETQYF.